This T cell receptor beta chain is from a study of blood T cell repertoires in COVID-19. On the study more broadly: Spain, Italy and the United States supplied samples that represented acute and convalescent COVID-19. T cells, B-cell-depleted T cells, or PBMCs provided the cDNA or gDNA that served as material.

Seattle patients were enrolled while actively infected and followed longitudinally. Study processing details: Scientists estimated how many nucleated cells there were by amplifying reference gene primers. Libraries were prepared by immunoSEQ multiplex PCR; TCRdb keeps only in-frame clonotypes and omits some of them. Clonal size and the V and J genes are those of that table, whereas D and trimming came from the DNA. Among 200,000 or so clones listed, more than 75% were seen once. Per the germline V gene, CDR1 is LNHDA and CDR2 is SQIVND (reference sequence). V shed 5 bases and J 5 bases; nucleotides not matched to a gene: 6. CDR3 length equals 15 residues. This clone was recorded a few times.

The sequence derives from a person in their 70s with COVID-19, enrolled during active disease. This chain joins TRBV19 and TRBJ2-2; 9 positions match TRBD2. The sample was peripheral blood. The CDR3 loop is CASSLGSGRTGELFF. CDR3 DNA: TGTGCCAGTAGTCTCGGCAGCGGGAGGACCGGGGAGCTGTTTTTT.